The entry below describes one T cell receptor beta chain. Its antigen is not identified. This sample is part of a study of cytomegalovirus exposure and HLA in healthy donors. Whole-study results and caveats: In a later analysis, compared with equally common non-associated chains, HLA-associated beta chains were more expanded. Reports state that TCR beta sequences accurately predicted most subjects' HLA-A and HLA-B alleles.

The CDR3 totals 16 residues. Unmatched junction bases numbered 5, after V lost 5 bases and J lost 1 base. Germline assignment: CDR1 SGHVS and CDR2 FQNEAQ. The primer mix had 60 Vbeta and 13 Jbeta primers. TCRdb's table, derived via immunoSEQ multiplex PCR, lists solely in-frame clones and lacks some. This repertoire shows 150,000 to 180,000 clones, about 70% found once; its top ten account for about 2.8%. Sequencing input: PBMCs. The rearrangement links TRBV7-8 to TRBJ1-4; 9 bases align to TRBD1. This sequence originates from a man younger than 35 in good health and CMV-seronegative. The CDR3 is CASSTRTGETNEKLFF. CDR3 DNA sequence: TGTGCCAGCAGCACGCGGACAGGGGAAACTAATGAAAAACTGTTTTTT. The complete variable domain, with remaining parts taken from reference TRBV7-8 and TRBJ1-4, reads GAGVSQSPRYKVAKRGQDVALRCDPISGHVSLFWYQQALGQGPEFLTYFQNEAQLDKSGLPSDRFFAERPEGSVSTLKIQRTQQEDSAVYLCASSTRTGETNEKLFFGSGTQLSVL.